A selection of T cell receptor beta chains follows, all from one sample in a study of T cells after yellow fever vaccination. TCRdb reanalysed the 5' RACE reads using MiXCR and keeps one entry per CDR3 protein. The table lists a few hundred thousand distinct CDR3 sequences, 6.8% of them singletons. The starting material was PBMCs, obtained around 45 days after the first yellow fever vaccination. These receptors were collected from a man in his late teens or twenties who received the YFV17D yellow fever vaccine. Both conserved end residues are part of each CDR3. The order of the fields is clone size, D gene, J gene, V gene, CDR3 protein, CDR3 DNA. The D gene is left open where the match is weak. The listing skips clone size in some rows; elsewhere it reads once, few, many or a size class.

many . TRBJ2-6 TRBV5-1 CASSLEGSGGANVLTF TGCGCCAGCAGCTTGGAAGGGTCGGGTGGGGCCAACGTCCTGACTTTC
many . TRBJ2-1 TRBV4-2 CASSQVRGEVDNEQFF TGTGCCAGCAGCCAAGTTAGGGGGGAAGTCGACAATGAGCAGTTCTTC
. . TRBJ1-1 TRBV12-3/TRBV12-4 CASSFGAARQAFF TGTGCCAGCAGTTTCGGGGCCGCCCGTCAAGCTTTCTTT
. . TRBJ2-3 TRBV6-5 CASSYSSTGTDTQYF TGTGCCAGCAGTTACTCGAGCACTGGCACAGATACGCAGTATTTT
few . TRBJ1-1 TRBV19 CASRTFGFLTEAFF TGTGCCAGTAGAACCTTTGGGTTCCTGACTGAAGCTTTCTTT
many TRBD1 TRBJ1-1 TRBV3-1 CASSRGQSNTEAFF TGTGCCAGCAGCCGGGGACAGTCGAACACTGAAGCTTTCTTT
few . TRBJ2-2 TRBV7-2 CASSLALDTGELFF TGTGCCAGCAGCTTGGCCTTGGACACCGGGGAGCTGTTTTTT
few TRBD2 TRBJ2-7 TRBV18 CASSPPGLVTLEQYF TGTGCCAGCTCACCACCGGGACTAGTTACGCTCGAGCAGTACTTC
. . TRBJ2-5 TRBV6-1 CASSRLTGAEAETQYF TGTGCCAGCAGTCGCCTGACAGGAGCGGAGGCAGAGACCCAGTACTTC
few TRBD2 TRBJ2-1 TRBV2 CASSTSGTYNEQFF TGTGCCAGCAGTACTAGCGGGACCTACAATGAGCAGTTCTTC
few . TRBJ2-5 TRBV5-4 CASSSPTAGVLETQYF TGTGCCAGCAGCTCCCCTACGGCAGGGGTTTTGGAGACCCAGTACTTC
. . TRBJ2-3 TRBV24-1 CATSDLDGADTQYF TGTGCCACCAGTGATTTGGACGGGGCAGATACGCAGTATTTT
few . TRBJ1-1 TRBV6-6 CAHTAGTEAFF TGTGCCCATACAGCAGGCACTGAAGCTTTCTTT
many . TRBJ2-5 TRBV27 CASSGVGAGSETQYF TGTGCCAGCAGTGGCGTTGGAGCCGGGAGCGAGACCCAGTACTTC
many TRBD2 TRBJ2-7 TRBV5-1 CASSLGTSGNLYEQYF TGCGCCAGCAGCTTGGGGACTAGCGGGAATCTCTACGAGCAGTACTTC
few TRBD2 TRBJ2-1 TRBV12-3/TRBV12-4 CASSFASGGESSYNEQFF TGTGCCAGCAGTTTTGCTAGCGGGGGGGAGAGCTCCTACAATGAGCAGTTCTTC
. TRBD1 TRBJ1-6 TRBV10-3 CAIKPGQHHSPLHF TGTGCCATCAAGCCGGGACAGCATCATTCACCCCTCCACTTT
few . TRBJ2-3 TRBV15 CATSRDPTDTQYF TGTGCCACCAGCAGAGACCCGACAGATACGCAGTATTTT
. TRBD2 TRBJ2-3 TRBV5-1 CASSLGSRGADTQYF TGCGCCAGCAGCTTGGGTTCGCGGGGGGCAGATACGCAGTATTTT
. . TRBJ1-5 TRBV20-1 CSATLGGSNQPQHF TGCAGTGCCACTCTCGGGGGAAGCAATCAGCCCCAGCATTTT
many . TRBJ1-1 TRBV5-4 CASTYGGAAEAFF TGTGCCAGCACCTACGGGGGGGCCGCTGAAGCTTTCTTT
few TRBD1 TRBJ2-1 TRBV29-1 CSVVGQGTYNEQFF TGCAGCGTTGTTGGACAGGGTACCTACAATGAGCAGTTCTTC
few . TRBJ2-7 TRBV5-1 CASSLGAAKTYEQYF TGCGCCAGCAGCTTGGGAGCAGCTAAAACCTACGAGCAGTACTTC
. . TRBJ1-2 TRBV7-9 CASSLAIQGGYGYTF TGTGCCAGCAGCTTAGCCATACAGGGAGGCTATGGCTACACCTTC
many . TRBJ2-1 TRBV20-1 CSAVAGTYNEQFF TGCAGTGCTGTTGCGGGGACTTACAATGAGCAGTTCTTC
many . TRBJ1-1 TRBV29-1 CSVDLRGGNTEAFF TGCAGCGTTGACCTCCGAGGGGGGAACACTGAAGCTTTCTTT
. . TRBJ1-2 TRBV20-1 CSARVQGFAYGYTF TGCAGTGCTAGAGTTCAGGGATTCGCCTATGGCTACACCTTC
few TRBD1 TRBJ2-1 TRBV9 CASSARVTGTENYNEQFF TGTGCCAGCAGCGCGCGAGTCACCGGGACAGAGAACTACAATGAGCAGTTCTTC
few . TRBJ1-2 TRBV11-2 CASSSYTDRRTNYGYTF TGTGCCAGCAGCTCATACACAGACAGGAGGACTAACTATGGCTACACCTTC
many TRBD1 TRBJ2-5 TRBV15 CATSRDKGTGFFSQYF TGTGCCACCAGCAGAGATAAAGGGACAGGGTTTTTTTCCCAGTACTTC
few . TRBJ2-5 TRBV28 CASSFFSGQETQYF TGTGCCAGCAGTTTTTTTTCAGGCCAAGAGACCCAGTACTTC
. TRBD2 TRBJ2-1 TRBV10-3 CAISELRLADNEQFF TGTGCCATCAGTGAACTGAGACTAGCAGACAATGAGCAGTTCTTC
. TRBD2 TRBJ2-3 TRBV2 CASGLAGEGTQYF TGTGCCAGCGGACTAGCGGGGGAAGGTACGCAGTATTTT
. TRBD1 TRBJ1-1 TRBV29-1 CSVSTYRGSNTEAFF TGCAGCGTTTCAACTTACAGGGGCTCGAACACTGAAGCTTTCTTT
. TRBD2 TRBJ2-1 TRBV10-1 CASGDSYNEQFF TGTGCCAGCGGGGATTCCTACAATGAGCAGTTCTTC
few . TRBJ2-7 TRBV5-4 CASSVGGDLRPYEQYF TGTGCCAGCAGCGTCGGCGGGGACCTCCGACCCTACGAGCAGTACTTC
few TRBD1 TRBJ1-6 TRBV7-9 CASSPPGQGSSPLHF TGTGCCAGCAGCCCTCCTGGACAGGGAAGTTCACCCCTCCACTTT
many . TRBJ1-1 TRBV4-3 CASSQGSRMSTEAFF TGCGCCAGCAGCCAAGGGTCCAGAATGAGCACTGAAGCTTTCTTT
few . TRBJ2-5 TRBV10-3 CAISESTVGGGETQYF TGTGCCATCAGTGAGTCGACGGTGGGCGGGGGCGAGACCCAGTACTTC
. . TRBJ1-5 TRBV6-5 CASGSGDQPQHF TGTGCCAGCGGTTCAGGGGACCAGCCCCAGCATTTT
. . TRBJ2-5 TRBV9 CASSLTGYFQETQYF TGTGCCAGCAGCCTTACAGGTTATTTCCAAGAGACCCAGTACTTC
. . TRBJ2-7 TRBV15 CATSREQSPGLAIHEQYF TGTGCCACCAGCAGGGAGCAGTCCCCCGGGTTGGCGATCCACGAGCAGTACTTC
. . TRBJ2-6 TRBV11-2 CASSLGFMRGKSGANVLTF TGTGCCAGCAGCTTAGGGTTTATGAGGGGCAAGTCTGGGGCCAACGTCCTGACTTTC
. TRBD2 TRBJ2-1 TRBV9 CASSVEPLVAGSGNEQFF TGTGCCAGCAGCGTAGAACCCCTAGTAGCGGGATCTGGCAATGAGCAGTTCTTC
. TRBD1 TRBJ2-1 TRBV7-9 CASRDRVDGEQFF TGTGCCAGCAGGGACAGGGTTGATGGTGAGCAGTTCTTC
few TRBD2 TRBJ2-5 TRBV6-5 CASSYSISGGRETQYF TGTGCCAGCAGTTACTCGATTAGCGGGGGTAGAGAGACCCAGTACTTC
many . TRBJ1-4 TRBV5-1 CASSSGRDNEKLFF TGCGCCAGCAGCTCGGGACGGGACAATGAAAAACTGTTTTTT
. TRBD1 TRBJ2-7 TRBV5-1 CASSFGQGANEQYF TGCGCCAGCAGCTTCGGACAGGGGGCTAACGAGCAGTACTTC
. . TRBJ1-3 TRBV9 CASSVGGWGQIGNTIYF TGTGCCAGCAGCGTAGGAGGATGGGGGCAAATTGGAAACACCATATATTTT
many . TRBJ2-5 TRBV5-1 CASSPASTGWGETQYF TGCGCCAGCAGCCCGGCTAGCACCGGCTGGGGAGAGACCCAGTACTTC
. . TRBJ2-2 TRBV9 CASSVARAGELFF TGTGCCAGCAGCGTAGCGAGGGCCGGGGAGCTGTTTTTT
few . TRBJ2-6 TRBV5-6 CASSFLGANVLTF TGTGCCAGCAGCTTCCTTGGGGCCAACGTCCTGACTTTC
few . TRBJ2-3 TRBV10-3 CAISEGGVTDTQYF TGTGCCATCAGTGAGGGCGGAGTCACAGATACGCAGTATTTT
. . TRBJ1-5 TRBV19 CASRRGGLENQPQHF TGTGCCAGTCGGCGGGGAGGGTTGGAGAATCAGCCCCAGCATTTT
few . TRBJ1-6 TRBV12-3/TRBV12-4 CASRDGNSPLHF TGTGCCAGCCGGGACGGGAATTCACCCCTCCACTTT
few TRBD1 TRBJ1-1 TRBV7-3 CASSPNQGDTEAFF TGTGCCAGCAGCCCAAATCAGGGGGACACTGAAGCTTTCTTT
. TRBD2 TRBJ2-5 TRBV6-1 CASRPPYSGESQYF TGTGCCAGCAGACCTCCCTATAGCGGGGAAAGCCAGTACTTC